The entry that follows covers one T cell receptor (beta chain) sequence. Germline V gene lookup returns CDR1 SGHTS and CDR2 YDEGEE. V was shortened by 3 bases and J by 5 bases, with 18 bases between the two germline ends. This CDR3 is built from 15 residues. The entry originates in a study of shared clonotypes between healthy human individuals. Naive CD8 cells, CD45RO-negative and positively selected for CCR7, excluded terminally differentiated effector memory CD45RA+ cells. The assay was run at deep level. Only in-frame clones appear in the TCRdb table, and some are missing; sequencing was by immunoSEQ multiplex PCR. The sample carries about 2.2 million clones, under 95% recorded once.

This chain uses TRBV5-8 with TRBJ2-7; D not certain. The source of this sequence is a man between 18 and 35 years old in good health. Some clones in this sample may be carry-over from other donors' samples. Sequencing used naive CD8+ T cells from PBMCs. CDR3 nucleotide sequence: TGTGCCAGCAGCTCGCCCTGGACCCGACGGGACGAGCAGTACTTC. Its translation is CASSSPWTRRDEQYF. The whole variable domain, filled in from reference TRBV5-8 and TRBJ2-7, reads EAGVTQSPTHLIKTRGQQATLRCSPISGHTSVYWYQQALGLGLQFLLWYDEGEERNRGNFPPRFSGRQFPNYSSELNVNALELEDSALYLCASSSPWTRRDEQYFGPGTRLTVT.